The 27 T cell receptor beta chains below all came from one sample that was sequenced in a study of response to subunit inactivated influenza vaccine. TCRdb reprocessed the RT-PCR reads via MiXCR and lists one record per CDR3 protein. There are over 750,000 distinct CDR3 sequences in the sample; approximately 22% occur only once, and roughly a tenth lies in the top ten. Sequenced here: PBMCs from blood, sampled more than 4 days after vaccination. Receptors originate from a man in his fifties who received an inactivated influenza vaccine.

The V call is TRBV27, the J call TRBJ2-1, with TRBD1 matching over 9 bases. Germline CDR1 and CDR2: MNHEY and SMNVEV (reference sequence). The CDR3 consists of 16 residues. The V segment lost 6 bases and the J segment 4 bases; nucleotides outside the gene matches: 10. The CDR3 region has the DNA TGTGCCAGCAGAATGCCGGGACAGGGAAAATACAATGAGCAGTTCTTC. Translation gives CASRMPGQGKYNEQFF.

V gene TRBV6-4 combines with J gene TRBJ2-5; TRBD2 aligns across 8 bases. With V trimmed by 4 bases and J by 2 bases, 9 bases remained unmatched. CDR1 and CDR2 from the germline V gene are MRHNA and SNTAGT. The length of the CDR3 is 16 residues. CDR3 residues: CASSGSSTSAQETQYF. CDR3 in DNA: TGTGCCAGCAGTGGATCTTCGACTAGCGCGCAAGAGACCCAGTACTTC.

V is TRBV4-3 and J is TRBJ2-7; 7 nucleotides agree with TRBD2. This CDR3 has 15 amino acids. Germline CDR1 LGHNA, CDR2 YSLEER. Trimming took 1 base from V and 0 from J; bases not matched to a gene: 3. CDR3 in amino acids: CASSQATSVSYEQYF. CDR3 nucleotide sequence: TGCGCCAGCAGCCAAGCTACTAGCGTCTCCTACGAGCAGTACTTC.

This clonotype was counted between two and nine times. The chain recombines TRBV2 with TRBJ1-5; D remains ambiguous. The CDR3 is 15 amino acids. V gave up 3 bases and J gave up 2 bases, with 11 bases separating them. The germline CDR1 and CDR2 sequences are SNHLY and FYNNEI. The CDR3, as DNA: TGTGCCAGCAGTGACCGGGGTAATGGCAATCAGCCCCAGCATTTT. Its protein is CASSDRGNGNQPQHF.

This clonotype was counted many times. The chain uses TRBV20-1 and TRBJ2-7, with D tentatively TRBD1 (6 bases). The ends were cut back, 5 bases at V and 2 bases at J, with 10 bases in the middle. CDR3 length: 12 amino acids. Looked up from germline, CDR1 is DFQATT and CDR2 is SNEGSKA (reference sequence). CDR3 DNA sequence: TGCAGTGCTCCGACAGGAGCCTACGAGCAGTACTTC. Its translation: CSAPTGAYEQYF.

The DNA of the CDR3 is TGTGCCAGCAGCTTGGGTGCGTCTAGCGGGAGGGAGTCCCAGTACTTC. Protein: CASSLGASSGRESQYF. The chain joins TRBV7-6 to TRBJ2-5; 12 nucleotides match TRBD2. This CDR3 has 16 amino acids. Germline CDR1 and CDR2: SGHVS and FNYEAQ. V was pared by 3 bases and J by 9 bases, with 11 bases of the junction left unmatched.

This clonotype was detected ten times or more. The chain recombines TRBV11-3 with TRBJ2-7; D is perhaps TRBD1 or TRBD2 (7 bases each). The germline V gene encodes CDR1 SGHNT and CDR2 YENEEA. V gave up 5 bases and J gave up 5 bases, with 13 bases separating them. The CDR3 runs to 13 residues. The CDR3 sequence is CASSQGGGNEQYF. CDR3 nucleotide sequence: TGTGCCAGCAGCCAGGGGGGGGGCAACGAGCAGTACTTC.

The chain couples TRBV29-1 to TRBJ2-1; D not certain. Trimming stripped 6 bases from V and 6 bases from J, with 9 bases between. This CDR3 spans 11 amino acids. Germline V CDR1 and CDR2: SQVTM, ANQGSEA. The CDR3 loop reads CSVTSLNEQFF. The CDR3 nucleotides read TGCAGCGTGACCTCGCTCAATGAGCAGTTCTTC.

The gene calls are TRBV7-2 and TRBJ2-5; D assignment may be TRBD1 or TRBD2 (5 bases each). Germline lookup yields CDR1 SGHTA and CDR2 FQGNSA. This CDR3 region has 13 residues. V was trimmed by 6 bases and J by 1 base, leaving 9 bases between them. CDR3 sequence (DNA): TGTGCCAGCAGACGGGGACCCCAAGAGACCCAGTACTTC. The encoded protein is CASRRGPQETQYF.

The chain employs TRBV9 and TRBJ2-3; TRBD2 agrees at 11 bases. Germline V gene lookup returns CDR1 SGDLS and CDR2 YYNGEE. V shed 3 bases and J 2 bases; nucleotides not matched to a gene: 5. The CDR3 runs 16 residues. In DNA form, the CDR3 reads TGTGCCAGCAGCGCACCGACTAGCGGGGTCACAGATACGCAGTATTTT. It translates to CASSAPTSGVTDTQYF.

V is TRBV5-4 and J is TRBJ2-1; weak D call: TRBD2 (5 bases). Trimming took off 3 bases at V and 0 bases at J, with 13 bases between the two ends. This CDR3 is 16 amino acids long. CDR1 and CDR2 (germline): SGHNT, YYREEE (reference sequence). In DNA, the CDR3 is TGTGCCAGCAGCTCCGGAGCGGCGAGCTCCTACAATGAGCAGTTCTTC. The encoded protein is CASSSGAASSYNEQFF.

This chain joins TRBV28 and TRBJ1-2; D is perhaps TRBD1 (5 bases). Trimming stripped 2 bases from V and 8 bases from J, with 12 bases between. There are 13 residues in the CDR3. Germline CDR1 MDHEN, CDR2 SYDVKM. The CDR3 sequence is CASSLNPGSGYTF. The CDR3 nucleotides are TGTGCCAGCAGTTTAAACCCAGGGAGCGGCTACACCTTC.

This clonotype was picked up a small number of times. This chain joins TRBV11-2 and TRBJ1-4; the D is unclear. The CDR3 consists of 13 residues. The germline CDR1 and CDR2 sequences are SGHAT and FQNNGV. The V and J ends lost 1 base and 5 bases respectively, with 5 bases between them. For the CDR3, the DNA is TGTGCCAGCAGCTTAGGGCGGAATGAAAAACTGTTTTTT. It is translated as CASSLGRNEKLFF.

CDR3 loop: CSARDLAQGSYNEQFF. CDR3 coding DNA: TGCAGTGCTAGAGATTTGGCACAGGGGTCCTACAATGAGCAGTTCTTC. The V and J genes are TRBV20-1 and TRBJ2-1; TRBD1 matches 7 bases. The V and J ends lost 0 bases and 1 base, in that order; junction bases with no gene match: 6. This CDR3 region has 16 residues. Germline CDR1 reads DFQATT; CDR2 reads SNEGSKA (reference sequence).

As concerns this clonotype: The junction does not match germline at one end; this may be a read error. V usage is TRBV10-3 and J usage is TRBJ2-3, with a tentative D call TRBD1 (6 bases). This CDR3 region has 16 residues. Germline V CDR1 and CDR2: ENHRY, SYGVKD. In nucleotides, the CDR3 is TGTGCCTTCAGTGAGTCGGTCAGGGGAATAACCGATACGCAGTATTTT. Translated: CAFSESVRGITDTQYF.

This clonotype was seen only a few times. This chain uses TRBV5-1 with TRBJ2-5; 7 nucleotides match TRBD2. Germline V lookup: CDR1 SGHRS, CDR2 YFSETQ. CDR3 length equals 15 residues. V lost 5 bases, J lost 2 bases, and 9 bases stayed unmatched. The CDR3 DNA sequence: TGCGCCAGCAGAGTGGAAGCGGGGATACAAGAGACCCAGTACTTC. It codes for CASRVEAGIQETQYF.

This clonotype has just a few counts. J is TRBJ2-5 and V is TRBV24-1, with TRBD2 identical over 7 bases. Trimming cost V 9 bases and J 4 bases; bases outside gene matches: 4. Germline V gives CDR1 KGHDR, CDR2 SFDVKD. This CDR3 spans 12 amino acids. The CDR3 loop reads CATASGTETQYF. CDR3 coding DNA: TGTGCCACCGCCAGCGGGACAGAGACCCAGTACTTC.

The CDR3 DNA sequence: TGTGCCACCGCGGGGCAGGGGAATCAGCCCCAGCATTTT. This codes for CATAGQGNQPQHF. J is TRBJ1-5 and V is TRBV19; weak D call: TRBD1 (6 bases). Per germline, CDR1 LNHDA and CDR2 SQIVND (reference sequence). CDR3 length: 13 amino acids. V shed 10 bases and J shed 4 bases, with 14 bases lying between them.

This clonotype was seen more than once but under ten times. The V and J genes are TRBV20-1 and TRBJ2-7; TRBD2 matches at 7 bases. V trimming: 0 bases; J trimming: 7 bases; junction bases outside the gene matches: 15. The V gene's germline CDR1 is DFQATT and CDR2 SNEGSKA (reference sequence). This CDR3 contains 16 residues. CDR3 in amino acids: CSARDLRGAGVAEQYF. The CDR3 DNA sequence: TGCAGTGCTAGAGATCTTAGAGGTGCGGGAGTGGCAGAGCAGTACTTC.

The rearrangement links TRBV6-2 or TRBV6-3 to TRBJ1-2, with D perhaps matching TRBD1 (5 bases). The CDR3 loop spans 14 amino acids. Germline CDR1 reads MNHEY; CDR2 reads SVGEGT. Trimming cost V 8 bases and J 4 bases, with 17 bases left between them. The CDR3, as DNA: TGTGCCAGCCTAAGTGGGGCGTCCCGCTATGGCTACACCTTC. Translating gives CASLSGASRYGYTF.

This clonotype was found many times. V and J are TRBV7-2 and TRBJ1-1, with D possibly matching TRBD1 (5 bases). The V gene's germline CDR1 is SGHTA and CDR2 FQGNSA. This CDR3 comprises 16 residues. V was clipped by 6 bases and J by 0 bases, with 17 bases between them. The CDR3 DNA sequence: TGTGCCAGCAGACAAGACACCGGGACGGTGAACACTGAAGCTTTCTTT. This codes for CASRQDTGTVNTEAFF.

V usage is TRBV29-1 and J usage is TRBJ2-7, with D possibly being TRBD1 (6 bases). V shed 1 base and J shed 5 bases, with 12 bases lying between them. The CDR3 has 13 residues. CDR1 is SQVTM and CDR2 is ANQGSEA in the germline V gene. The CDR3, as DNA: TGCAGCGTTGAAGGGGGACATACCCACGAGCAGTACTTC. This translates into CSVEGGHTHEQYF.

Here the CDR3 reads CSANEGRQPQHF. CDR3 DNA: TGCAGTGCTAATGAAGGGAGGCAGCCCCAGCATTTT. V and J are TRBV20-1 and TRBJ1-5; D is undetermined. Germline CDR1 is DFQATT and CDR2 is SNEGSKA (reference sequence). Trimming pared 4 bases from V and 7 bases from J, leaving 11 bases between. There are 12 residues in the CDR3.

The rearrangement uses TRBV4-3 and TRBJ1-1; D call uncertain. The CDR3 contains 15 residues. The ends were cut back, 1 base at V and 0 bases at J, with 9 bases in the middle. The germline V gene has CDR1 LGHNA and CDR2 YSLEER. CDR3 sequence reads: CASSQVRELNTEAFF. The CDR3 DNA reads as TGCGCCAGCAGCCAAGTGCGGGAATTGAACACTGAAGCTTTCTTT.

This chain connects TRBV20-1 to TRBJ2-7; weak D call: TRBD2 (5 bases). Germline CDR1 and CDR2: DFQATT and SNEGSKA (reference sequence). The CDR3 consists of 17 residues. V was cut by 5 bases and J by 2 bases, with 25 bases left in between. The CDR3 DNA reads as TGCAGTGCTGGCCCGCTTCGGGGAGCTTCAAGGGCCTACGAGCAGTACTTC. Its translation: CSAGPLRGASRAYEQYF.

The genes are TRBV29-1 and TRBJ1-1; D is possibly TRBD1 (5 bases). V gave up 7 bases and J gave up 6 bases, with 24 bases separating them. The germline V gene encodes CDR1 SQVTM and CDR2 ANQGSEA. CDR3 length equals 15 residues. The CDR3 bases are TGCAGCGCCTTAGGGTTCGGGGGTTTTGGCGCTGAAGCTTTCTTT. Its protein product is CSALGFGGFGAEAFF.

V is TRBV2 and J is TRBJ2-3; the D is unclear. The germline CDR1 and CDR2 sequences are SNHLY and FYNNEI. V was pared by 6 bases and J by 2 bases, with 15 bases between. The CDR3 covers 15 residues. The CDR3 DNA sequence: TGTGCCAGCAGCCTTTCGACCCCCTCCACAGATACGCAGTATTTT. Protein sequence: CASSLSTPSTDTQYF.